Below are 10 T cell receptor beta chains sequenced from a single sample in a study of vaccination and CD4 T cells after COVID-19. Treatment in this sample: approximately 9-day PBMC culture with coronavirus spike peptide pools or control peptides (ViraFEST assay). Which antigens these TCRs recognize remains unknown. With the Oncomine TCR Beta short-read assay, DNA from cultured CD4+ T cells was sequenced. TCRdb re-called the PCR reads through MiXCR, storing one row per CDR3 protein. The sample yields around 17,000 distinct CDR3 sequences, under 75% seen once. Sample: CD4+ T cells from blood, cultured in vitro. Receptor source: a human donor who had recovered from COVID-19.

A remark on this clonotype: The germline gene is not matched at one end of the junction; a read error may be the cause. The chain recombines TRBV27 with TRBJ2-3, with TRBD2 as a possible D gene (5 bases). The CDR3 length is 16 residues. Germline CDR1 is MNHEY and CDR2 is SMNVEV (reference sequence). This CDR3 is CASSFGLRGWLDAQYF. CDR3 sequence (DNA): TGTGCCAGCAGTTTTGGATTACGGGGATGGCTAGATGCGCAGTATTTT.

The CDR3 here is CAWRPDKRDRDPGANVLTF. The CDR3 nucleotides read TGTGCCTGGAGACCCGACAAAAGGGACAGGGATCCTGGGGCCAACGTCCTGACTTTC. V gene TRBV30 combines with J gene TRBJ2-6, with 9 positions matching TRBD1. V dropped 3 bases and J dropped 2; count of bases not matched to a gene: 14. The CDR3 length is 19 residues. Looked up from germline, CDR1 is GTSNPN and CDR2 is SVGIG (reference sequence).

The rearrangement joins TRBV12-3 or TRBV12-4 to TRBJ1-2; a weak D match, TRBD1 (5 bases). Trimming took 3 bases from V and 7 from J, leaving 15 bases between them. This CDR3 is 14 amino acids long. The CDR3 here is CASSLAPGGGGYTF. The CDR3 coding sequence is TGTGCCAGCAGTTTGGCCCCGGGGGGGGGTGGCTACACCTTC.

This clonotype was picked up a small number of times. This chain joins TRBV11-1 and TRBJ2-3; D is perhaps TRBD2 (5 bases). Trimming took off 7 bases at V and 1 base at J, with 15 bases between the two ends. The CDR3 loop spans 15 amino acids. The germline gives CDR1 SGHAT, CDR2 FQDESV (reference sequence). Here the CDR3 reads CASTRQVGGTDTQYF. CDR3 DNA sequence: TGTGCCAGCACACGTCAGGTGGGAGGCACAGATACGCAGTATTTT.

This clonotype was counted a single time. The chain employs TRBV24-1 and TRBJ2-1; D is possibly TRBD1 or TRBD2 (5 bases each). Trimming removed 4 bases at V and 12 bases at J, with 21 bases between. CDR1 is KGHDR, CDR2 SFDVKD, per germline. This CDR3 is 15 amino acids long. The CDR3 nucleotides read TGTGCCACCAGTGACTCTACCGGGACCTTTCTAGGGCAGTTCTTC. It translates to CATSDSTGTFLGQFF.

V is TRBV7-9 and J is TRBJ1-6; D is unresolved. V lost 2 bases, J lost 10 bases, and 9 bases lay in between. From germline, CDR1 is SEHNR and CDR2 FQNEAQ (reference sequence). This CDR3 spans 13 amino acids. In DNA, the CDR3 is TGTGCCAGCAGCTTAAATTCGGAGTCACCCCTCCACTTT. Its translation is CASSLNSESPLHF.

J is TRBJ2-1 and V is TRBV20-1; weak D call: TRBD2 (6 bases). The CDR3 extends over 15 amino acids. Germline CDR1 DFQATT, CDR2 SNEGSKA (reference sequence). This CDR3 reads CSCKGLAGRYNEQFF. The CDR3 DNA reads as TGCAGCTGTAAAGGGCTCGCGGGACGATACAATGAGCAGTTCTTC.

The sample holds a few counts of this clonotype. The V call is TRBV7-3, the J call TRBJ1-2, with unresolved D. The CDR3 runs 13 residues. V lost 5 bases and J 4 bases, leaving 11 bases between the germline ends. From germline, CDR1 is SGHTA and CDR2 FQGTGA. CDR3 residues: CASSVGHGYGYTF. CDR3 nucleotide sequence: TGTGCCAGCAGCGTCGGGCACGGCTATGGCTACACCTTC.

The chain combines TRBV6-1 with TRBJ1-2, with TRBD1 as a possible D gene (5 bases). V was shortened by 8 bases and J by 4 bases, with 17 bases between the two germline ends. Germline-derived CDR1 and CDR2 are MNHNS and SASEGT. This CDR3 comprises 14 residues. The CDR3 protein is CASHRFGSTYGYTF. The CDR3 region has the DNA TGTGCCAGCCACAGGTTCGGCTCCACCTATGGCTACACCTTC.

This rearrangement joins TRBV5-8 to TRBJ2-7; 9 bases are a match to TRBD2. The CDR3 sequence is 16 residues long. Losses at the gene ends were 0 bases for V and 0 bases for J; bases not matched to a gene: 4. Germline values: CDR1 SGHTS, CDR2 YDEGEE. CDR3 sequence (DNA): TGTGCCAGCAGCTTGGGACTAGCGGACGTCTCCTACGAGCAGTACTTC. This translates into CASSLGLADVSYEQYF.